The sequence of this T cell receptor (beta chain) was determined in a study of blood T cell repertoires in COVID-19. Assay used: immunoSEQ multiplex PCR; TCRdb lists only in-frame clones, some missing. Among under 150,000 clones listed, 65% to 85% were seen once. The CDR3 loop spans 14 amino acids. The germline V and J ends were trimmed by 6 bases and 2 bases, with 15 bases remaining between them. CDR1 and CDR2 (germline): SQVTM, ANQGSEA. The material sequenced was peripheral blood. This TCR came from a man older than 75 with active or convalescent COVID-19. V usage is TRBV29-1 and J usage is TRBJ2-3; D perhaps matches TRBD1 (6 bases). CDR3 in DNA: TGCAGCGTCGCGAGGACAGCCCCCACAGATACGCAGTATTTT. Its translation is CSVARTAPTDTQYF.